The rows below give T cell receptor beta chains drawn from one sample of a study of OX40 agonist ivuxolimab in advanced cancers. Using immunoSEQ multiplex PCR, the repertoire was profiled, and TCRdb retains in-frame clones only, with some absent. The sample carries around 16,000 clones, about 86% recorded once. The sequencing here drew on CD4+ or CD8+ T cells sorted from blood, taken in a trial of the OX40 agonist ivuxolimab. The receptors stem from an adult with an advanced solid tumor such as melanoma, head and neck, liver or kidney cancer. Each CDR3 is given with its conserved first and last residue. Each record gives: V gene, J gene, clone size, D gene, CDR3 DNA, CDR3 protein. The D gene is left open where the match is weak. Clone size is stated in some rows and not others, as once, few, many or a class when expanded.

TRBV9	TRBJ2-1	few	.	TGTGCCAGCACAAAGGGGGGGCTTTGGAATGAGCAGTTCTTC	CASTKGGLWNEQFF
TRBV5-1	TRBJ1-2	.	TRBD1	TGCGCCAGCAGCTTGGTGGGACAGGGGGCGCAGGGGGGCTACACCTTC	CASSLVGQGAQGGYTF
TRBV30	TRBJ2-1	.	TRBD2	TGTGCCTGGAGTGGGGCGGGGGGAATAAGTAGTGAGCAGTTCTTC	CAWSGAGGISSEQFF
TRBV5-1	TRBJ1-4	.	.	TGCGCCAGCAGCTTGGAGACGGCAGGGACCCCGGGTGAAAAACTGTTTTTT	CASSLETAGTPGEKLFF
TRBV11-2	TRBJ2-7	once	.	TGTGCCAGCAGCTTACAACGACAGACCTACGAGCAGTACTTC	CASSLQRQTYEQYF
TRBV6-5	TRBJ1-3	.	.	TGTGCCAGCAGGGGAAATCTGTGGGACACCATATATTTT	CASRGNLWDTIYF
TRBV25-1	TRBJ2-5	.	TRBD2	TGTGCCAGCAGTGAACGGGGGGGCCAAGAGACCCAGTACTTC	CASSERGGQETQYF
TRBV6-1	TRBJ1-2	.	.	TGTGCCAGCAGTTTTACAGGTGATGGCTACACCTTC	CASSFTGDGYTF
TRBV9	TRBJ2-7	.	.	TGTGCCAGCAGCGTAGGCGGGACCACCTACGAGCAGTACTTC	CASSVGGTTYEQYF
TRBV14	TRBJ2-5	.	.	TGTGCCAGCAGCCAAGACAGGGGACAGACCCAGTACTTC	CASSQDRGQTQYF
TRBV19	TRBJ2-1	.	.	TGTGCCAGTAGTAGGACCTACAATGAGCAGTTCTTC	CASSRTYNEQFF
TRBV6-5	TRBJ2-7	.	TRBD2	TGTGCCAGCAGTTACCGTAGCGGGAGGAATTACGAGCAGTACTTC	CASSYRSGRNYEQYF
TRBV13	TRBJ1-2	.	.	TGTGCCAGCAGCCACGTCCTGGGTGGGGACTTTCGGGATGGCTACACCTTC	CASSHVLGGDFRDGYTF
TRBV5-6	TRBJ1-1	.	TRBD1	TGTGCCAGCAGCTTTTACAGGGGTGTTGCTTTCTTT	CASSFYRGVAFF
TRBV9	TRBJ1-5	.	.	TGTGCCAGCAGCCCCGGGCCCCGGGACTACAATCAGCCCCAGCATTTT	CASSPGPRDYNQPQHF
TRBV5-1	TRBJ2-5	.	.	TGCGCCAGCAGCTTGGTGGGAAAAGAGACCCAGTACTTC	CASSLVGKETQYF
TRBV11-2	TRBJ2-3	once	.	TGTGCCAGCAGCTTTTGGGGGGGCCGGGATACGCAGTATTTT	CASSFWGGRDTQYF
TRBV2	TRBJ1-4	.	.	TGTGCCAGCTATCGAGACGCAACTAATGAAAAACTGTTTTTT	CASYRDATNEKLFF
TRBV27	TRBJ2-7	.	TRBD1	TGTGCCAGCAAAGGACAGGTTCTCCTAACCTACGAGCAGTACTTC	CASKGQVLLTYEQYF
TRBV4-1	TRBJ2-3	.	.	TGCGCCAGCAGCCAAGTTGACATGGGCTTTGCAGATACGCAGTATTTT	CASSQVDMGFADTQYF
TRBV11-2	TRBJ2-5	.	TRBD1	TGTGCCAGCCAACTACAGGGGTTTCAGACCCAGTACTTC	CASQLQGFQTQYF
TRBV10-3	TRBJ1-2	.	TRBD1	TGTGCCATCAGCCACGACAGGGCTAACTATGGCTACACCTTC	CAISHDRANYGYTF